This passage covers 24 T cell receptor beta chains from one sample sequenced in a study of cytomegalovirus exposure and HLA in healthy donors (TCRdb year 2017). To prepare the library, the immunoSEQ multiplex PCR assay was applied. For the multiplex PCR, a mixture combining 60 forward primers for TCR Vbeta segments and 13 reverse primers for TCR Jbeta segments was used. This immuneACCESS table, as held by TCRdb, lists in-frame sequences with V and J called but not all clones. Of the missing ones, under half trace to an unresolved V gene in checked studies; the others have no known cause. Within this sample are approximately 140,000 clones, with approximately 85% of them counted one time only. Of the sample, roughly 0.5% is held by the ten largest clones. The source material was PBMCs. These TCRs come from a woman aged 40 to 50 in good health and CMV-seronegative.

This rearrangement joins TRBV4-2 to TRBJ1-2, with D possibly matching TRBD1 (6 bases). Germline lookup yields CDR1 LGHNA and CDR2 YNFKEQ. The CDR3 has 19 residues. Trimming shortened V by 0 bases and J by 5 bases, and 25 bases separated the two germline ends. The CDR3 DNA sequence: TGTGCCAGCAGCCAAGATAGACGTACAGGGTACCCGGTATCATATGGCTACACCTTC. Protein product: CASSQDRRTGYPVSYGYTF.

The rearrangement joins TRBV10-3 to TRBJ2-1, with 7 positions matching TRBD1. The germline gives CDR1 ENHRY, CDR2 SYGVKD. This CDR3 spans 13 amino acids. J was trimmed by 12 bases and V by 0 bases; bases with no gene match: 5. The CDR3 loop reads CAISESTGFRQFF. The CDR3 nucleotides are TGTGCCATCAGTGAGTCGACAGGGTTTCGGCAGTTCTTC.

The CDR3 DNA reads TGTGCAAGTCGCTTAGAATGGGAACAGGGAAGCTTGGAAGGGCAGTATTTT. It translates to CASRLEWEQGSLEGQYF. The chain links TRBV12-2 to TRBJ2-3; the table gives TRBD1 as D, unverified against the DNA. TRBV12-2 is an annotated pseudogene. The CDR3 runs to 17 residues.

In its sample, this clone was seen once. V is TRBV13 and J is TRBJ2-1; 10 positions match TRBD2. Unmatched junction bases numbered 5, after V lost 1 base and J lost 2 bases. The CDR3 loop spans 17 amino acids. From germline, CDR1 is PRHDT and CDR2 FYEKMQ (reference sequence). The CDR3 coding sequence is TGTGCCAGCAGCTTAGCAGGACTAGCGGTAACCTACAATGAGCAGTTCTTC. It specifies CASSLAGLAVTYNEQFF.

The rearrangement links TRBV5-8 to TRBJ2-1; D uncertain. This CDR3 is 13 amino acids long. Trimming stripped 6 bases from V and 0 bases from J, with 7 bases between. CDR1 is SGHTS and CDR2 is YDEGEE in the germline V gene. CDR3 nucleotide sequence: TGTGCCAGCAAGTGGAGCTCCTACAATGAGCAGTTCTTC. This codes for CASKWSSYNEQFF.

The genes are TRBV10-1 and TRBJ2-1; 10 bases align to TRBD2. J was trimmed by 5 bases and V by 4 bases; bases with no gene match: 5. Germline loops: CDR1 WNHNN, CDR2 SYGVQD (reference sequence). The CDR3 has 15 amino acids. CDR3 DNA sequence: TGCGCCAGCAGTGCGGGGCTAGCGGGAGACAATGAGCAGTTCTTC. The encoded protein is CASSAGLAGDNEQFF.

This chain joins TRBV28 and TRBJ2-5; 8 bases agree with TRBD1. The V gene's germline CDR1 is MDHEN and CDR2 SYDVKM. The ends lost 7 bases at V and 5 bases at J; junction bases unmatched: 12. The CDR3 is 15 residues long. The CDR3 region is CASTDPGTGIETQYF. CDR3 nucleotides: TGTGCCAGCACCGATCCCGGGACAGGTATTGAGACCCAGTACTTC.

This CDR3 is CASRGGTAIEAFF. CDR3 nucleotide sequence: TGTGCCAGCAGAGGCGGGACGGCGATTGAAGCTTTCTTT. The V gene is TRBV7-9, the J gene TRBJ1-1; D is perhaps TRBD1 (5 bases). The germline gives CDR1 SEHNR, CDR2 FQNEAQ (reference sequence). The CDR3 covers 13 residues. V was cut by 6 bases and J by 7 bases, with 15 bases left in between.

This chain joins TRBV5-6 and TRBJ2-2; 9 nucleotides agree with TRBD1. Germline V gene lookup returns CDR1 SGHDT and CDR2 YYEEEE. Germline trimming cut 4 bases from V and 4 bases from J; bases unmatched to any gene: 8. This CDR3 comprises 16 residues. CDR3 in DNA: TGTGCCAGCAGCCTACAAGGGACAGGGCCCACCGGGGAGCTGTTTTTT. It is translated as CASSLQGTGPTGELFF.

The chain is built from TRBV6-5 and TRBJ2-7; possibly TRBD1 for D (5 bases). The CDR3 loop spans 15 amino acids. V shed 5 bases and J shed 5 bases, with 19 bases lying between them. The germline V gene has CDR1 MNHEY and CDR2 SVGAGI. CDR3 coding DNA: TGTGCCAGCAGTACCAGGGATGGGTCGGGTAACGAGCAGTACTTC. As protein: CASSTRDGSGNEQYF.

On this clone itself: A read error may produce the germline difference seen at one junction end. The chain carries TRBV6-6 and TRBJ1-6; a possible D gene is TRBD1 (5 bases). The CDR3 is 12 amino acids. CDR1 and CDR2 (germline): MNHNY, SVGAGI (reference sequence). The CDR3 loop reads CASRRQQPPPHF. DNA of the CDR3: TGTGCCAGCAGGAGACAGCAACCACCCCCCCACTTT.

This clone has just one count. The chain couples TRBV7-9 to TRBJ2-1; 12 bases map to TRBD2. The V segment lost 3 bases and the J segment 6 bases; nucleotides outside the gene matches: 3. Germline V CDR1 and CDR2: SEHNR, FQNEAQ (reference sequence). This CDR3 region has 15 residues. CDR3 sequence reads: CASSFLAGGLNEQFF. The CDR3 nucleotides are TGTGCCAGCAGCTTCCTAGCGGGAGGGCTCAATGAGCAGTTCTTC.

This clone has a handful of counts. J is TRBJ2-1 and V is TRBV5-1; D is uncertain. This CDR3 has 14 amino acids. Germline-derived CDR1 and CDR2 are SGHRS and YFSETQ. Trimming took off 0 bases at V and 3 bases at J, with 7 bases between the two ends. This CDR3 reads CASSLGGSYNEQFF. CDR3 nucleotides: TGCGCCAGCAGCTTGGGAGGTAGCTACAATGAGCAGTTCTTC. The variable domain in full, with the rest retrieved from reference TRBV5-1 and TRBJ2-1, is KAGVTQTPRYLIKTRGQQVTLSCSPISGHRSVSWYQQTPGQGLQFLFEYFSETQRNKGNFPGRFSGRQFSNSRSEMNVSTLELGDSALYLCASSLGGSYNEQFFGPGTRLTVL.

The V gene is TRBV7-8, the J gene TRBJ2-1, with 14 bases aligning to TRBD2. The CDR3 sequence is 16 residues long. The ends lost 1 base at V and 7 bases at J; junction bases unmatched: 3. Germline V gene data show CDR1 as SGHVS and CDR2 as FQNEAQ. CDR3 sequence (DNA): TGTGCCAGCAGCTTAGTGGGGACTAGCGGGAGAAATGAGCAGTTCTTC. It is translated as CASSLVGTSGRNEQFF.

This chain links TRBV11-2 with TRBJ2-7; 9 nucleotides line up with TRBD2. J gave up 2 bases and V 4 bases, and 6 bases lay outside the gene matches. Germline V gives CDR1 SGHAT, CDR2 FQNNGV. CDR3 length equals 15 residues. DNA for the CDR3: TGTGCCAGCAGCTATGGACTAGCGATGGCCTACGAGCAGTACTTC. This gives the protein CASSYGLAMAYEQYF. Looking up the rest from reference TRBV11-2 and TRBJ2-7 gives the full variable domain: EAGVAQSPRYKIIEKRQSVAFWCNPISGHATLYWYQQILGQGPKLLIQFQNNGVVDDSQLPKDRFSAERLKGVDSTLKIQPAKLEDSAVYLCASSYGLAMAYEQYFGPGTRLTVT.

The genes are TRBV6-1 and TRBJ2-7, with 10 bases fitting TRBD1. V was pared by 10 bases and J by 1 base, with 7 bases of the junction left unmatched. CDR1 and CDR2 (germline): MNHNS, SASEGT. The CDR3 runs 14 residues. The CDR3 loop reads CATRTGGDSYEQYF. The CDR3 coding sequence is TGTGCCACCAGGACAGGGGGTGATTCCTACGAGCAGTACTTC.

About this clone itself: At one of its ends the junction is not consistent with the germline gene, which may arise from a read error. The chain couples TRBV28 to TRBJ2-3; 7 bases map to TRBD2. The CDR3 is made up of 14 amino acids. Germline V gene sequence: CDR1 MDHEN, CDR2 SYDVKM. CDR3 nucleotide sequence: TGTGCCAGCAGTTTCCGCGGGAGCAGAGATACGCAGTATTTT. It is translated as CASSFRGSRDTQYF.

The V and J genes are TRBV5-1 and TRBJ1-1; the D gene is possibly TRBD1 (5 bases). Germline V CDR1 and CDR2: SGHRS, YFSETQ. The CDR3 is made up of 13 amino acids. V was trimmed by 6 bases and J by 1 base, leaving 10 bases between them. The CDR3 nucleotides are TGCGCCAGCAAGGGAGGGGAGAACACTGAAGCTTTCTTT. Protein: CASKGGENTEAFF.

This clone was picked up one time. The chain uses TRBV7-2 and TRBJ2-3; D is unclear. The CDR3 extends over 13 amino acids. V was cut by 5 bases and J by 6 bases, with 12 bases left in between. Per germline, CDR1 SGHTA and CDR2 FQGNSA. The CDR3 nucleotides read TGTGCCAGCAGCGCTCTAGGCTCCGATACGCAGTATTTT. Amino acids: CASSALGSDTQYF.

This chain links TRBV5-1 with TRBJ2-1, with 13 bases lining up with TRBD2. The CDR3 has 17 residues. Germline V gives CDR1 SGHRS, CDR2 YFSETQ. V lost 1 base, J lost 7 bases, and 8 bases stayed unmatched. The CDR3 loop is CASSLSLAGGSGNEQFF. Here the CDR3 DNA reads TGCGCCAGCAGCTTGTCACTAGCGGGAGGGTCGGGAAATGAGCAGTTCTTC.

The chain has TRBV5-1 and TRBJ2-3; D possibly corresponds to TRBD1 (6 bases). Germline V gives CDR1 SGHRS, CDR2 YFSETQ. Trimming removed 5 bases from V and 1 base from J, with 20 bases in between. This CDR3 spans 17 amino acids. CDR3 nucleotides: TGCGCCAGCAGACAGGGTAGGTCGGTCTCCGGCACAGATACGCAGTATTTT. It codes for CASRQGRSVSGTDTQYF.

The chain is built from TRBV5-1 and TRBJ2-3, with TRBD2 matching 9 bases. After removal of 1 base from V and 4 bases from J, the junction contained 7 bases not matched to a gene. Germline V gives CDR1 SGHRS, CDR2 YFSETQ. This CDR3 region has 16 residues. CDR3: CASSLYTSGPSDTQYF. The CDR3 DNA reads TGCGCCAGCAGCTTGTATACTAGCGGGCCTTCAGATACGCAGTATTTT. Full variable domain (remainder filled in from reference TRBV5-1 and TRBJ2-3): KAGVTQTPRYLIKTRGQQVTLSCSPISGHRSVSWYQQTPGQGLQFLFEYFSETQRNKGNFPGRFSGRQFSNSRSEMNVSTLELGDSALYLCASSLYTSGPSDTQYFGPGTRLTVL.

The V and J genes are TRBV28 and TRBJ2-2; 7 bases agree with TRBD2. The CDR3 is 18 residues long. After removal of 4 bases from V and 2 bases from J, the junction contained 13 bases not matched to a gene. Looked up from germline, CDR1 is MDHEN and CDR2 is SYDVKM. CDR3 coding DNA: TGTGCCAGCAGTTATCGCGAGGGGAGGGTAATAAACACCGGGGAGCTGTTTTTT. Translation: CASSYREGRVINTGELFF.

The chain uses TRBV28 and TRBJ1-1; D not resolved. In germline, CDR1 is MDHEN, CDR2 SYDVKM. The CDR3 is 12 residues long. The DNA for the CDR3 is TGTTCATCGGGTGTCGTCGACACTGAAGCTTTCTTT. As protein: CSSGVVDTEAFF. Supplemented by reference TRBV28 and TRBJ1-1, the full variable domain reads DVKVTQSSRYLVKRTGEKVFLECVQDMDHENMFWYRQDPGLGLRLIYFSYDVKMKEKGDIPEGYSVSREKKERFSLILESASTNQTSMYLCSSGVVDTEAFFGQGTRLTVV.